This T cell receptor (beta chain) appears in the sequencing data of a study of blood T cell repertoires in COVID-19. Overall study context: COVID-19 samples from acute and convalescent phases originated in the United States, Italy and Spain. PBMCs, B-cell-depleted T cells, or T cells were the source of the cDNA or gDNA that made up the material.

Patients of the Seattle cohort, enrolled during active infection, were followed longitudinally. V lost 4 bases and J lost 2, with 11 bases in between. In germline, CDR1 is MDHEN, CDR2 SYDVKM. This CDR3 region has 14 residues. Methods used by the authors: Amplification with reference gene primers provided the estimates of nucleated cell counts. Some clones are missing from TCRdb's copy, which holds only in-frame ones; the method was immunoSEQ multiplex PCR. The DNA gave D and trimming, while V, J and clone size come from that table. The sample contains 55,000 to 65,000 clones, around 80% of which appear only once.

The sample consisted of peripheral blood. V usage is TRBV28 and J usage is TRBJ2-5, with D perhaps matching TRBD1 (6 bases). This receptor was obtained from a man younger than 45 with COVID-19, enrolled during active disease. This CDR3 is CASSSGGQQETQYF. Written as DNA, the CDR3 is TGTGCCAGCAGTTCTGGCGGACAGCAAGAGACCCAGTACTTC.